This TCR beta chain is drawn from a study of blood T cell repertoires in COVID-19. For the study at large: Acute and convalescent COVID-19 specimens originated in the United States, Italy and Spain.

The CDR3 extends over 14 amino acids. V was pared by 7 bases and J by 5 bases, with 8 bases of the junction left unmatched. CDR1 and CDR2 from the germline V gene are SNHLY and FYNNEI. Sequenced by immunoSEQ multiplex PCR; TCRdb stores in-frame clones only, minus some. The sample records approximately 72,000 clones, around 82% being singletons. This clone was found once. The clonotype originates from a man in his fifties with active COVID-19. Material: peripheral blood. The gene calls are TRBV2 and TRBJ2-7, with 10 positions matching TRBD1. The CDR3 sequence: CASTLRTGGHEQYF. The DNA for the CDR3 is TGTGCCAGCACCCTGAGGACAGGGGGACACGAGCAGTACTTC.